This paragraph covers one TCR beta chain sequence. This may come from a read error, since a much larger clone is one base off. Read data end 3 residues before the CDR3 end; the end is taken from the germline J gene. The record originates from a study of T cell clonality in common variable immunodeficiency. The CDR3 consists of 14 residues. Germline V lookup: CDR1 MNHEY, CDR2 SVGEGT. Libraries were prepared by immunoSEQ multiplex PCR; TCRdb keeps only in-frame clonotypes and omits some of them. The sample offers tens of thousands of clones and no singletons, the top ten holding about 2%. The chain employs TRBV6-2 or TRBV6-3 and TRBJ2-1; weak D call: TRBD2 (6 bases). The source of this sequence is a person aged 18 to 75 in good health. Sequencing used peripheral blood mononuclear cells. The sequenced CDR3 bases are TGTACCAGCAGTCCCGGGGGTAACAACAATGAG. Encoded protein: CTSSPGGNNNE. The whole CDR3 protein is CTSSPGGNNNEQFF.